The clone carrying this TCR beta chain appeared once. Its target is unknown. CDR1 is KGHSH and CDR2 is LQKENI in the germline V gene. The V gene lost 0 bases and the J gene lost 8 bases, with 13 bases spanning the gap. This CDR3 spans 15 amino acids. This record belongs to a study of T cell responses to AZD1222 COVID-19 vaccine. Background on the study: Pooled samples include second doses given at about 4 or 12 weeks. Findings and caveats of the study: Repertoire sampling was restricted to post-peak T cell response timepoints. Donors were chiefly white British, with a greater number of females, and clonal diversity was perhaps underestimated.

The table came from immunoSEQ multiplex PCR; TCRdb's copy has only in-frame clones and leaves some out. The sample consists of 170,000 or so clones, 85% to 95% of them appearing once. The sequence derives from an adult in good health. The chain carries TRBV18 and TRBJ1-4; D is ambiguous. The material sequenced was peripheral blood, taken on day 0 of AZD1222 vaccination. CDR3 region: CASSPPPGAGEKLFF. CDR3 nucleotide sequence: TGTGCCAGCTCACCACCGCCAGGCGCGGGAGAAAAACTGTTTTTT.